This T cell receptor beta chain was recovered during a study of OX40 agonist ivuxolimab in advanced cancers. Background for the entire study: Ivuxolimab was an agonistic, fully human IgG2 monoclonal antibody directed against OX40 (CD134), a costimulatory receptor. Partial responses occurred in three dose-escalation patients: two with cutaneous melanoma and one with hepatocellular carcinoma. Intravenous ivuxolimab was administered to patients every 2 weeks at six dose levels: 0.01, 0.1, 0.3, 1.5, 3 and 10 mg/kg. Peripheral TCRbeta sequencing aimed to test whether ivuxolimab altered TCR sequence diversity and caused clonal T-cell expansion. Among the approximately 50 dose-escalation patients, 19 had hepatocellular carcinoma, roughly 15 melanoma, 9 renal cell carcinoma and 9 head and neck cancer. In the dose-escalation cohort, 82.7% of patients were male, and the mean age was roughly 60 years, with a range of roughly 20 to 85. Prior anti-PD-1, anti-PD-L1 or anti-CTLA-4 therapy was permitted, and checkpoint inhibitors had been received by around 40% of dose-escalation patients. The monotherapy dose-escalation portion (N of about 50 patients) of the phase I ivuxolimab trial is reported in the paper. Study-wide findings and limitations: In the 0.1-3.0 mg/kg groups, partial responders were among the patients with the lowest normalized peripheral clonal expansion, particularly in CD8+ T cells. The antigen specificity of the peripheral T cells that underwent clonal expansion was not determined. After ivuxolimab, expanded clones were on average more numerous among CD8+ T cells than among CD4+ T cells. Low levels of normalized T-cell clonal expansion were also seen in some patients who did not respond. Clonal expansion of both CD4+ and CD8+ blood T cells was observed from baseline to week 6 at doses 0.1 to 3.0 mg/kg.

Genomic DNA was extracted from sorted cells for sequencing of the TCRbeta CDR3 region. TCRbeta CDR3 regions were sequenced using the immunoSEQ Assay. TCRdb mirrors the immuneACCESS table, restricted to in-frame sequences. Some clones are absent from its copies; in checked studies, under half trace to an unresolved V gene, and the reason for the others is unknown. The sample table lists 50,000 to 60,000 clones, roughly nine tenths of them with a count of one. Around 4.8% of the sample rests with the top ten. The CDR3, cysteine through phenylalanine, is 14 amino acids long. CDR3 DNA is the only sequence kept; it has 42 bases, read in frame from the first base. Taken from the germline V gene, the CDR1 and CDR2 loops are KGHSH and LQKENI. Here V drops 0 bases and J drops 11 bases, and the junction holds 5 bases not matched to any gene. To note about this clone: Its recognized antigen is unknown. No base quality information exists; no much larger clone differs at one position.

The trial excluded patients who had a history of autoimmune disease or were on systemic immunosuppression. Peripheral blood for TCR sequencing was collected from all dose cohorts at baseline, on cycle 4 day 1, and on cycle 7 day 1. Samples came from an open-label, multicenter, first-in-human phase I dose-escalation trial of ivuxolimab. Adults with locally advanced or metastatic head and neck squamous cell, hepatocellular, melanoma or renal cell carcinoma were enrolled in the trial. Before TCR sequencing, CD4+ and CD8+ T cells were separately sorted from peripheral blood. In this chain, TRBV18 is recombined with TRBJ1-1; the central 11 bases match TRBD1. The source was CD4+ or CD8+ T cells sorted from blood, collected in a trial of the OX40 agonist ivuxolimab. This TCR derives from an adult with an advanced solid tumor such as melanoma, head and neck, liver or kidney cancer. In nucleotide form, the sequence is TGTGCCAGCTCACCACCGATGGGACAGGGGGTCGCTTTCTTT. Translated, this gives CASSPPMGQGVAFF.